This passage covers 31 T cell receptor beta chains from one sample sequenced in a study of identical twins. TCRdb re-analysed the 5' RACE reads in MiXCR, keeping a single row per CDR3 protein. The table includes about 150,000 distinct CDR3 sequences, around 3.6% detected once. Sequencing was performed on memory T cells sorted from blood. These receptors originate from a man between 18 and 29 years old in good health.

This clonotype has ten or more counts. The CDR3 sequence is CASSPRGTNYGYTF. The CDR3, as DNA: TGTGCCAGCAGCCCAAGGGGGACTAACTATGGCTACACCTTC. The chain links TRBV5-6 to TRBJ1-2; D possibly corresponds to TRBD1 (6 bases). The V gene's germline CDR1 is SGHDT and CDR2 YYEEEE. The length of the CDR3 is 14 residues. Trimming pared 4 bases from V and 0 bases from J, leaving 10 bases between.

This clonotype was seen repeatedly, ten times or more. The V gene is TRBV5-1, the J gene TRBJ2-1; TRBD2 agrees at 9 bases. Germline assignment: CDR1 SGHRS and CDR2 YFSETQ. The CDR3 loop spans 18 amino acids. Germline trimming cut 3 bases from V and 6 bases from J; bases unmatched to any gene: 16. In DNA, the CDR3 is TGCGCCAGCAGCTCCCTTGGAAGTAGCGGGAGAGGGGGCAATGAGCAGTTCTTC. This gives the protein CASSSLGSSGRGGNEQFF.

This clonotype was found many times. This chain links TRBV29-1 with TRBJ2-1, with D tentatively TRBD1 (5 bases). There are 16 residues in the CDR3. V dropped 1 base and J dropped 2 bases, with 15 bases sitting between them. CDR1 and CDR2 (germline): SQVTM, ANQGSEA. The CDR3 spells CSVEGGARRAYNEQFF. In DNA form, the CDR3 reads TGCAGCGTTGAAGGTGGGGCCCGCAGGGCCTACAATGAGCAGTTCTTC.

This clonotype was counted many times. The V gene is TRBV12-3 or TRBV12-4, the J gene TRBJ2-1; tentative D call: TRBD2 (5 bases). V shed 2 bases and J shed 7 bases, with 12 bases lying between them. The CDR3 runs to 14 residues. CDR3 loop: CASSLRVRVNEQFF. The CDR3 DNA reads as TGTGCCAGCAGTTTAAGGGTGCGGGTTAATGAGCAGTTCTTC.

This clonotype was seen a few times. V is TRBV30 and J is TRBJ1-1; D may be TRBD1 (5 bases). Germline lookup yields CDR1 GTSNPN and CDR2 SVGIG (reference sequence). Deletions cut 2 bases from V and 7 bases from J, with 8 bases between. This CDR3 contains 11 residues. CDR3: CAWSPTVEAFF. The CDR3 coding sequence is TGTGCCTGGAGTCCGACAGTTGAAGCTTTCTTT.

This clonotype was found many times. The genes are TRBV12-3 or TRBV12-4 and TRBJ1-2, with D perhaps TRBD1 (6 bases). The length of the CDR3 is 13 residues. Trimming cost V 2 bases and J 8 bases, with 12 bases left between them. CDR3: CASSLFQGNGYTF. The DNA for the CDR3 is TGTGCCAGCAGTTTATTTCAGGGGAACGGCTACACCTTC.

This clonotype was observed at least ten times. This CDR3 is CSAPLGEQFF. CDR3 DNA sequence: TGCAGTGCCCCCCTTGGCGAGCAGTTCTTC. This chain uses TRBV20-1 with TRBJ2-1; D is undetermined. CDR3 length: 10 residues. V gave up 6 bases and J gave up 10 bases, with 10 bases separating them. In germline, CDR1 is DFQATT, CDR2 SNEGSKA (reference sequence).

This clonotype was observed many times. The V call is TRBV20-1, the J call TRBJ2-7; TRBD1 matches 12 bases. Germline CDR1 reads DFQATT; CDR2 reads SNEGSKA (reference sequence). Losses at the gene ends were 5 bases for V and 5 bases for J; bases not matched to a gene: 10. The CDR3 runs to 15 residues. The CDR3 coding sequence is TGCAGTGCTGGAGGGGGGGACAGGGGGCTCCACGAGCAGTACTTC. Its protein is CSAGGGDRGLHEQYF.

The V call is TRBV3-1, the J call TRBJ1-3, with D hard to call. V was trimmed by 1 base and J by 2 bases, leaving 6 bases between them. Germline-derived CDR1 and CDR2 are LGHDT and YNNKEL (reference sequence). This CDR3 spans 14 amino acids. The CDR3 DNA sequence: TGTGCCAGCAGCCAAGGGGGTACTGGAAACACCATATATTTT. Amino acid sequence: CASSQGGTGNTIYF.

This clonotype was observed at least ten times. V is TRBV19 and J is TRBJ1-5; a possible D gene is TRBD1 (5 bases). Germline CDR1 reads LNHDA; CDR2 reads SQIVND (reference sequence). The V and J ends lost 5 bases and 0 bases respectively, with 11 bases between them. This CDR3 contains 15 residues. As DNA, the CDR3 is TGTGCCAGTAGTCCGGGACCTCGTAGCAATCAGCCCCAGCATTTT. It is translated as CASSPGPRSNQPQHF.

This clonotype occurred many times. This chain uses TRBV10-3 with TRBJ2-5; D is tentatively TRBD1 or TRBD2 (5 bases each). Looked up from germline, CDR1 is ENHRY and CDR2 is SYGVKD. V dropped 7 bases and J dropped 1 base, with 13 bases sitting between them. This CDR3 is 14 amino acids long. DNA of the CDR3: TGTGCCATCACCACGGGACGCAGCCAAGAGACCCAGTACTTC. It codes for CAITTGRSQETQYF.

Many counts were recorded for this clonotype. This chain links TRBV7-2 with TRBJ2-7, with D hard to call. With 3 bases removed from V and 3 bases from J, the gap between germline ends came to 3 bases. The CDR3 has 11 amino acids. Germline V gene lookup returns CDR1 SGHTA and CDR2 FQGNSA. CDR3 coding DNA: TGTGCCAGCAGCTTGCTCTACGAGCAGTACTTC. It codes for CASSLLYEQYF.

This clonotype was seen at least ten times. The CDR3 DNA reads as TGCGCCAGCAGTGAGGGGCAGGGCTCTGGAAACACCATATATTTT. Encoded protein: CASSEGQGSGNTIYF. The genes are TRBV10-2 and TRBJ1-3; maybe TRBD1 (5 bases). Germline V gene lookup returns CDR1 WSHSY and CDR2 SAAADI. Trimming cost V 2 bases and J 0 bases, with 8 bases left between them. The CDR3 totals 15 residues.

This clonotype showed up many times. The V call is TRBV5-1, the J call TRBJ2-2; a weak D match, TRBD1 (6 bases). This CDR3 region has 15 residues. CDR1 is SGHRS and CDR2 is YFSETQ in the germline V gene. Trimming pared 3 bases from V and 5 bases from J, leaving 14 bases between. The DNA of the CDR3 is TGCGCCAGCAGCTCCGGGACACCACCTACCGGGGAGCTGTTTTTT. It encodes CASSSGTPPTGELFF.

This clonotype was seen a few times. The rearrangement uses TRBV11-1 and TRBJ2-3; D might be TRBD2 (5 bases). The CDR3 runs to 12 residues. From germline, CDR1 is SGHAT and CDR2 FQDESV (reference sequence). Trimming left V 8 bases short and J 5 bases short, with 11 bases between. This chain's CDR3 is CASWAGQDTQYF. In DNA form, the CDR3 reads TGTGCCAGCTGGGCGGGCCAAGATACGCAGTATTTT.

This chain connects TRBV20-1 to TRBJ2-1; possible D gene TRBD2, 6 bases. Germline V lookup: CDR1 DFQATT, CDR2 SNEGSKA (reference sequence). This CDR3 is 14 amino acids long. The V gene lost 7 bases and the J gene lost 8 bases, with 21 bases spanning the gap. The CDR3 here is CSGESRRAGDEQFF. DNA for the CDR3: TGCAGTGGCGAGAGCAGGAGGGCCGGGGATGAGCAGTTCTTC.

V gene TRBV30 combines with J gene TRBJ2-7; D may match TRBD1 or TRBD2 (5 bases each). CDR1 GTSNPN and CDR2 SVGIG come from the germline V gene (reference sequence). This CDR3 contains 16 residues. The V and J ends lost 8 bases and 4 bases respectively, with 27 bases between them. For the CDR3, the DNA is TGTGCCCCAAAGCAAACGGCCCTGGGGGATAGATACGAGCAGTACGTC. Translation gives CAPKQTALGDRYEQYV.

This clonotype was seen a few times. Written as DNA, the CDR3 is TGTGCCAGCAGCCGTGATGGACTAGCGGGAGGGTCTGGTGAGCAGTTCTTC. Translating gives CASSRDGLAGGSGEQFF. The V call is TRBV7-2, the J call TRBJ2-1; 15 bases map to TRBD2. Germline V gene lookup returns CDR1 SGHTA and CDR2 FQGNSA. The CDR3 totals 17 residues. V lost 5 bases to trimming and J lost 9 bases; unmatched junction nucleotides: 11.

This clonotype was observed many times. V and J are TRBV27 and TRBJ1-2; the match to TRBD1 covers 8 bases. V was clipped by 8 bases and J by 4 bases; unmatched bases: 18. Germline-derived CDR1 and CDR2 are MNHEY and SMNVEV (reference sequence). The CDR3 runs to 17 residues. In DNA form, the CDR3 reads TGTGCCAGCGGCCCAGGGGGCGCGCTTTTTTTAGGCTATGGCTACACCTTC. Its protein product is CASGPGGALFLGYGYTF.

The chain carries TRBV5-5 and TRBJ2-7; D is perhaps TRBD1 (5 bases). The CDR3 has 15 amino acids. Germline-derived CDR1 and CDR2 are SGHKS and YYEKEE (reference sequence). V was clipped by 2 bases and J by 0 bases, with 12 bases between them. The CDR3 coding sequence is TGTGCCAGCAGCTTCACAGGCAAGAGCTCCTACGAGCAGTACGTC. As protein: CASSFTGKSSYEQYV.

This clonotype was found many times. The gene calls are TRBV2 and TRBJ2-2; unclear D gene. Deletions cut 1 base from V and 6 bases from J, with 6 bases between. The CDR3 is made up of 13 amino acids. Germline values: CDR1 SNHLY, CDR2 FYNNEI. CDR3 bases: TGTGCCAGCAGTGAAGTCAGGTCCGGGGAGCTGTTTTTT. Translation: CASSEVRSGELFF.

This clonotype was detected ten times or more. The chain employs TRBV20-1 and TRBJ2-6; D is possibly TRBD1 (6 bases). The length of the CDR3 is 18 residues. Trimming left V 3 bases short and J 9 bases short, with 27 bases between. Looked up from germline, CDR1 is DFQATT and CDR2 is SNEGSKA (reference sequence). The CDR3 nucleotides read TGCAGTGCTAGCCGCACCGGGACATCCCCCTCTGGAAGCAACGTCCTGACTTTC. Amino acids: CSASRTGTSPSGSNVLTF.

This clonotype was seen repeatedly, ten times or more. This chain links TRBV7-9 with TRBJ2-1; D remains unclear. The V end was cut by 1 base, the J end by 4 bases, with 8 bases between. This CDR3 has 14 amino acids. Germline CDR1 and CDR2: SEHNR and FQNEAQ (reference sequence). Written as DNA, the CDR3 is TGTGCCAGCAGCTTAGGGCCCAGTTACAATGAGCAGTTCTTC. It yields the protein CASSLGPSYNEQFF.

Ten or more counts support this clonotype. J is TRBJ2-1 and V is TRBV6-2 or TRBV6-3; 7 nucleotides line up with TRBD2. The CDR3 runs 19 residues. Germline CDR1 is MNHEY and CDR2 is SVGEGT. After removal of 6 bases from V and 1 base from J, the junction contained 18 bases not matched to a gene. For the CDR3, the DNA is TGTGCCAGCAGCTCCCGCGGTGGGAGGGCCGGTAGGTCCTACAATGAGCAGTTCTTC. Protein sequence: CASSSRGGRAGRSYNEQFF.

This clonotype was found a few times. The rearrangement links TRBV6-4 to TRBJ2-3; 7 bases agree with TRBD1. Germline V gene data show CDR1 as MRHNA and CDR2 as SNTAGT. The V and J ends lost 6 bases and 4 bases, in that order; junction bases with no gene match: 4. CDR3 size: 13 residues. CDR3 in amino acids: CASSQGTADTQYF. DNA for the CDR3: TGTGCCAGCAGCCAAGGGACAGCAGATACGCAGTATTTT.

In this sample, this clonotype turned up many times. The rearrangement uses TRBV29-1 and TRBJ2-1; TRBD1 matches 10 bases. This CDR3 contains 13 residues. J lost 9 bases, V lost 4 bases, and 6 bases had no gene match. Germline V gives CDR1 SQVTM, CDR2 ANQGSEA. The CDR3 region has the DNA TGCAGCGTTGGGAGACAGGGGGCAGGTGAGCAGTTCTTC. It is translated as CSVGRQGAGEQFF.

This clonotype came up many times. DNA for the CDR3: TGTGCCAGCAGCTTAGATCCCTGGACTAGCGGGAGTGTCGCAGATACGCAGTATTTT. It is translated as CASSLDPWTSGSVADTQYF. The rearrangement links TRBV11-2 to TRBJ2-3; 13 positions match TRBD2. V lost 0 bases, J lost 4 bases, and 10 bases stayed unmatched. The CDR3 is 19 residues long. The V gene's germline CDR1 is SGHAT and CDR2 FQNNGV.

The table lists this clonotype with a few counts. The CDR3 nucleotides read TGCGCCAGCAGCCTCAGCGGGGGCGATGAAAAACTGTTTTTT. It translates to CASSLSGGDEKLFF. The V call is TRBV5-1, the J call TRBJ1-4; the D gene is possibly TRBD1 (6 bases). The V end was cut by 4 bases, the J end by 6 bases, with 13 bases between. Per the germline V gene, CDR1 is SGHRS and CDR2 is YFSETQ. The CDR3 is made up of 14 amino acids.

This clonotype was counted at least ten times. V usage is TRBV5-1 and J usage is TRBJ2-5, with D tentatively TRBD2 (6 bases). The germline V gene encodes CDR1 SGHRS and CDR2 YFSETQ. Trimming shortened V by 3 bases and J by 5 bases, and 17 bases separated the two germline ends. The CDR3 has 15 amino acids. The CDR3 spells CASSSFPGADETQYF. The CDR3 region has the DNA TGCGCCAGCAGCTCTTTCCCGGGAGCGGATGAGACCCAGTACTTC.

The sample holds many counts of this clonotype. The chain carries TRBV7-9 and TRBJ2-7, with D unclear. The CDR3 has 12 amino acids. Germline-derived CDR1 and CDR2 are SEHNR and FQNEAQ (reference sequence). Trimming pared 3 bases from V and 7 bases from J, leaving 10 bases between. The CDR3 DNA is TGTGCCAGCAGCTTGGTATACGCGGAGCAGTACTTC. Translating it yields CASSLVYAEQYF.

This clonotype was seen ten or more times. V is TRBV6-2 or TRBV6-3 and J is TRBJ2-1, with 8 bases lining up with TRBD2. The junction had 4 bases not matched to a gene; V was cut back by 0 bases and J by 0 bases. Germline CDR1 MNHEY, CDR2 SVGEGT. This CDR3 has 17 residues. The DNA for the CDR3 is TGTGCCAGCAGTTACTCGAAGGCGGGGGGCTCCTACAATGAGCAGTTCTTC. Translation gives CASSYSKAGGSYNEQFF.